The T cell receptor (beta chain) under discussion was sequenced for a study of blood T cell repertoires in COVID-19. Study overall: The samples span acute and convalescent COVID-19 from the United States, Italy and Spain. Sources were T cells, B-cell-depleted T cells, or PBMCs; the material itself was cDNA or gDNA.

This clone has only a few counts. V was cut by 1 base and J by 1 base, with 16 bases left in between. This CDR3 has 17 residues. From germline, CDR1 is SGHVS and CDR2 FQNEAQ. Clinical history as reported by participants underpinned cohort assignment. Symptom resolution, clearance, or two negative PCRs marked donors in Cohort 3 as recovered. The assay was immunoSEQ multiplex PCR, and TCRdb's table has in-frame clones only and misses some. This sample has approximately 64,000 clones, with around nine tenths found just once. Sequencing was performed on PBMCs or T cells enriched from blood (not recorded which). V usage is TRBV7-8 and J usage is TRBJ1-2; D perhaps matches TRBD1 (6 bases). The clonotype was recovered from a woman aged 40 to 55 who had recovered from COVID-19. The CDR3 spells CASSLVYRETNNYGYTF. In DNA, the CDR3 is TGTGCCAGCAGCTTAGTCTACAGGGAGACCAATAACTATGGCTACACCTTC. The whole variable domain, remainder taken from reference TRBV7-8 and TRBJ1-2, is GAGVSQSPRYKVAKRGQDVALRCDPISGHVSLFWYQQALGQGPEFLTYFQNEAQLDKSGLPSDRFFAERPEGSVSTLKIQRTQQEDSAVYLCASSLVYRETNNYGYTFGSGTRLTVV.